This TCR beta chain was profiled in a study of shared clonotypes between healthy human individuals. TCRdb's table, derived via immunoSEQ multiplex PCR, lists solely in-frame clones and lacks some. The data hold around 600,000 clones, with approximately 95% observed a single time. CD8 cells classed as naive were CD45RO-negative and positively selected for CCR7, excluding terminally differentiated effector memory CD45RA+ cells. A word on this clone: The antigen is unknown.

Overall study results and limits: Clonotype sharing among donors likely depends on sequencing depth. Some clonotypes were shared by all four sorted-subset donors, while others were not shared. The non-shared ones had lower generation probabilities than the shared ones.

Trimming cost V 7 bases and J 0 bases, with 14 bases left between them. In germline, CDR1 is LNHDA, CDR2 SQIVND (reference sequence). The CDR3 runs 15 residues. This clonotype was sampled from a woman in her 30s in good health. The J gene is TRBJ2-3, the V gene TRBV19; the D gene is possibly TRBD1 (6 bases). Input material: naive CD8+ T cells sorted from blood. The CDR3 here is CASKGQGSSTDTQYF. The CDR3 nucleotides are TGTGCCAGTAAGGGGCAGGGGTCTAGCACAGATACGCAGTATTTT.